This TCR beta chain was obtained from a study of T-cell memory formation after mild COVID-19. Study at large: Clusters of TCRs were largely donor specific. Overall study findings and caveats: What remained unconfirmed was the SARS-CoV-2 specificity of second-wave clones peaking on day 37. Clones contracting across day 15 to 85 had a balanced CD4/CD8 profile; later expanding clones leaned CD4+.

CDR1 is MNHEY and CDR2 is SMNVEV in the germline V gene (reference sequence). V gave up 3 bases and J gave up 5 bases, with 22 bases separating them. The CDR3 spans 17 residues. TCRdb called the 5' RACE reads again in MiXCR, with one record for every CDR3 protein. The data contain hundreds of thousands of distinct CDR3 sequences, about 24% of them seen just once; the ten biggest clones take up roughly 8.7%. A note on this clonotype: The antigen remains undetermined.

This rearrangement joins TRBV27 to TRBJ1-1; D might be TRBD1 (5 bases). The sample was PBMCs or a T cell subset sorted from them (not recorded which). This TCR derives from an adult woman who had mild COVID-19 (a few samples of this study predate the infection). Cell type and time point are not known. This chain's CDR3 is CASSFELGGGRTTEAFF. The CDR3 region has the DNA TGTGCCAGCAGTTTCGAGTTGGGGGGGGGAAGGACGACTGAAGCTTTCTTT.